Below, one TCR beta chain is given with its context. What it recognizes is unknown. Use of 60 Vbeta and 13 Jbeta primers characterized the PCR. Using immunoSEQ multiplex PCR, the repertoire was profiled, and TCRdb retains in-frame clones only, with some absent. The record lists roughly 57,000 clones, of which the ten most abundant hold 9.5% to 15%. V dropped 4 bases and J dropped 5 bases, with 11 bases sitting between them. The CDR3 runs 13 residues. The germline V gene has CDR1 KGHSH and CDR2 LQKENI. The donors were healthy bone marrow donors. These data belong to a study of cytomegalovirus exposure and HLA in healthy donors. Whole-study results and caveats: The authors judged a highly shared variant cluster likely a sequencing artifact.

The specimen was PBMCs. This chain links TRBV18 with TRBJ2-5, with D hard to call. The sequence was collected from a woman in her twenties or thirties in good health and CMV-seropositive. The CDR3 coding sequence is TGTGCCAGCTCACGGAGTAGCCAGGAGACCCAGTACTTC. It codes for CASSRSSQETQYF. Together with reference TRBV18 and TRBJ2-5, the CDR3 gives the full variable domain: NAGVMQNPRHLVRRRGQEARLRCSPMKGHSHVYWYRQLPEEGLKFMVYLQKENIIDESGMPKERFSAEFPKEGPSILRIQQVVRGDSAAYFCASSRSSQETQYFGPGTRLLVL.